Listed here are 24 T cell receptor beta chains from one sample, sequenced in a study of regulatory and conventional T cells in RAG deficiency. Some clones are missing from TCRdb's copy, which holds only in-frame ones; the method was immunoSEQ multiplex PCR. The table shows 22,000 or so clones, with about 92% occurring only once. Genomic DNA came from blood conventional CD4+ T cells gated CD25-low CD127-high. This same sample was also part of a study on regulatory T cells. From that paper: The PCR used 52 TRBV and 13 TRBJ primers.

Sequenced input: CD4+ T cells sorted from blood. The receptors originated from a human donor in good health.

V usage is TRBV5-5 and J usage is TRBJ1-2; D is undetermined. CDR1 and CDR2 (germline): SGHKS, YYEKEE (reference sequence). CDR3 length: 15 residues. V was clipped by 3 bases and J by 2 bases, with 14 bases between them. CDR3 protein: CASSWESLGNYGYTF. CDR3 bases: TGTGCCAGCAGCTGGGAGTCCCTCGGCAACTATGGCTACACCTTC.

In its sample, this clone was seen once. The chain has TRBV2 and TRBJ2-3, with TRBD1 identical over 10 bases. CDR1 SNHLY and CDR2 FYNNEI come from the germline V gene. Germline trimming cut 6 bases from V and 5 bases from J; bases unmatched to any gene: 5. The CDR3 has 14 amino acids. As DNA, the CDR3 is TGTGCCAGCAGCCCAAGGGACAGGGGAGATACGCAGTATTTT. Translated, it gives CASSPRDRGDTQYF. The entire variable domain, with the rest obtained from reference TRBV2 and TRBJ2-3, is as follows: EPEVTQTPSHQVTQMGQEVILRCVPISNHLYFYWYRQILGQKVEFLVSFYNNEISEKSEIFDDQFSVERPDGSNFTLKIRSTKLEDSAMYFCASSPRDRGDTQYFGPGTRLTVL.

Details on this clone: A read error may produce the germline difference seen at one junction end. The CDR3: CASSLSGQGGNAF. CDR3 nucleotides: TGTGCCAGCAGCTTATCAGGGCAGGGAGGTAATGCCTTC. The chain combines TRBV7-9 with TRBJ1-2, with a possible D match to TRBD1 (5 bases). The CDR3 is 13 residues long. The germline V gene encodes CDR1 SEHNR and CDR2 FQNEAQ (reference sequence).

This chain joins TRBV7-9 and TRBJ1-1; perhaps TRBD1 as D (6 bases). The V gene lost 5 bases and the J gene lost 3 bases, with 10 bases spanning the gap. Germline CDR1 is SEHNR and CDR2 is FQNEAQ (reference sequence). CDR3 size: 13 residues. The DNA for the CDR3 is TGTGCCAGCAGCCGGGGGCGTGACACTGAAGCTTTCTTT. Protein product: CASSRGRDTEAFF.

This chain uses TRBV5-8 with TRBJ2-5, with a possible D match to TRBD2 (6 bases). The V end was cut by 2 bases, the J end by 5 bases, with 13 bases between. The germline gives CDR1 SGHTS, CDR2 YDEGEE. The CDR3 consists of 14 residues. The CDR3 DNA follows: TGTGCCAGCAGCTTCTCCGGGGGACGGGAGACCCAGTACTTC. It codes for CASSFSGGRETQYF.

The chain joins TRBV5-1 to TRBJ2-5; TRBD1 matches at 11 bases. In germline, CDR1 is SGHRS, CDR2 YFSETQ. V was pared by 4 bases and J by 0 bases, with 5 bases of the junction left unmatched. There are 16 residues in the CDR3. CDR3 region: CASSPGTGGYQETQYF. The CDR3 DNA follows: TGCGCCAGCAGCCCTGGGACAGGGGGTTACCAAGAGACCCAGTACTTC.

The chain uses TRBV18 and TRBJ1-6, with TRBD1 identical over 9 bases. The CDR3 consists of 19 residues. Germline lookup yields CDR1 KGHSH and CDR2 LQKENI. V lost 3 bases, J lost 0 bases, and 9 bases stayed unmatched. The CDR3 is CASSPGQGARSSYNSPLHF. In DNA form, the CDR3 reads TGTGCCAGCTCACCGGGACAGGGTGCGAGGAGCTCCTATAATTCACCCCTCCACTTT.

In its sample, this clone was seen a few times. The rearrangement links TRBV2 to TRBJ2-1; 8 bases fit TRBD2. The CDR3 spans 16 residues. With V trimmed by 9 bases and J by 3 bases, 13 bases remained unmatched. Per germline, CDR1 SNHLY and CDR2 FYNNEI. In DNA, the CDR3 is TGTGCCAGACAAACCCCGCCGGCGGGGGGCTACAATGAGCAGTTCTTC. Its translation: CARQTPPAGGYNEQFF. The full variable domain, rest sourced from reference TRBV2 and TRBJ2-1, is EPEVTQTPSHQVTQMGQEVILRCVPISNHLYFYWYRQILGQKVEFLVSFYNNEISEKSEIFDDQFSVERPDGSNFTLKIRSTKLEDSAMYFCARQTPPAGGYNEQFFGPGTRLTVL.

The chain uses TRBV2 and TRBJ2-3; TRBD2 aligns across 9 bases. CDR3 size: 15 residues. Per the germline V gene, CDR1 is SNHLY and CDR2 is FYNNEI. J gave up 0 bases and V 4 bases, and 2 bases lay outside the gene matches. CDR3 sequence (DNA): TGTGCCAGCAGTGCGAGCGGGGGGAGCACAGATACGCAGTATTTT. As protein: CASSASGGSTDTQYF.

V and J are TRBV30 and TRBJ2-5; the D call may be TRBD1 or TRBD2 (5 bases each). This CDR3 comprises 13 residues. CDR1 and CDR2 (germline): GTSNPN, SVGIG (reference sequence). V was trimmed by 2 bases and J by 4 bases, leaving 11 bases between them. The CDR3 bases are TGTGCCTGGAGTCGGGGCTTAAGAGAGACCCAGTACTTC. Amino acid sequence: CAWSRGLRETQYF.

The CDR3 reads CASSDFRQEQYF. For the CDR3, the DNA is TGCGCCAGCAGTGATTTTCGTCAAGAGCAGTACTTC. The J gene is TRBJ2-7, the V gene TRBV10-2; unclear D gene. Germline V gene data show CDR1 as WSHSY and CDR2 as SAAADI. This CDR3 comprises 12 residues. Between the trimmed V and J ends, which lost 3 bases and 7 bases, there was a span of 10 bases.

The chain links TRBV19 to TRBJ1-1; 9 nucleotides align to TRBD1. V was clipped by 4 bases and J by 3 bases; unmatched bases: 3. Germline V CDR1 and CDR2: LNHDA, SQIVND (reference sequence). CDR3 length equals 14 residues. CDR3 coding DNA: TGTGCCAGTAGTAGACAGGGGGGTTACACTGAAGCTTTCTTT. It specifies CASSRQGGYTEAFF.

This chain connects TRBV6-1 to TRBJ2-3, with D possibly being TRBD1 or TRBD2 (5 bases each). Germline V gives CDR1 MNHNS, CDR2 SASEGT. Trimming removed 4 bases at V and 4 bases at J, with 9 bases between. The CDR3 has 13 residues. The CDR3 spells CASSAQGPDTQYF. CDR3 nucleotide sequence: TGTGCCAGCAGTGCGCAGGGACCAGATACGCAGTATTTT.

The chain is built from TRBV5-1 and TRBJ2-7, with D maybe TRBD1 (5 bases). Germline assignment: CDR1 SGHRS and CDR2 YFSETQ. The CDR3 sequence is 16 residues long. V lost 0 bases and J 7 bases, leaving 20 bases between the germline ends. The CDR3: CASSLGQGLSGREQYF. The CDR3 DNA sequence: TGCGCCAGCAGCTTGGGGCAGGGCCTTTCAGGGCGAGAGCAGTACTTC.

The chain employs TRBV6-5 and TRBJ2-7; D not resolved. V dropped 0 bases and J dropped 11 bases, with 8 bases sitting between them. Germline lookup yields CDR1 MNHEY and CDR2 SVGAGI. This CDR3 comprises 11 residues. CDR3 amino acids: CASSYSRREYF. DNA for the CDR3: TGTGCCAGCAGTTACTCGCGGCGAGAGTACTTC.

The chain has TRBV11-2 and TRBJ2-7; 8 bases are a match to TRBD2. The CDR3 contains 14 residues. V lost 1 base, J lost 3 bases, and 2 bases stayed unmatched. Germline CDR1 SGHAT, CDR2 FQNNGV. The CDR3 reads CASSLGGRFYEQYF. As DNA, the CDR3 is TGTGCCAGCAGCTTAGGCGGGAGGTTCTACGAGCAGTACTTC.

This clone has just one count. One junction end disagrees with the germline gene, perhaps due to a read error. The CDR3 region is CASSLGLSQGTQYF. The DNA of the CDR3 is TGTGCCAGCTCACTTGGCCTTTCCCAAGGGACCCAGTACTTC. The chain links TRBV18 to TRBJ2-5, with no clear D. The CDR3 is 14 residues long. CDR1 and CDR2 (germline): KGHSH, LQKENI. The complete variable domain, with remaining parts taken from reference TRBV18 and TRBJ2-5, reads NAGVMQNPRHLVRRRGQEARLRCSPMKGHSHVYWYRQLPEEGLKFMVYLQKENIIDESGMPKERFSAEFPKEGPSILRIQQVVRGDSAAYFCASSLGLSQGTQYFGPGTRLLVL.

The chain recombines TRBV10-2 with TRBJ2-7, with D perhaps matching TRBD2 (5 bases). This CDR3 has 12 amino acids. The germline gives CDR1 WSHSY, CDR2 SAAADI. V gave up 4 bases and J gave up 5 bases, with 9 bases separating them. DNA of the CDR3: TGCGCCAGCAGTGTAGAGGGTCACGAGCAGTACTTC. This gives the protein CASSVEGHEQYF.

Only one count was recorded for this clone. This chain links TRBV5-1 with TRBJ1-1, with 9 bases that match TRBD1. V lost 0 bases to trimming and J lost 1 base; unmatched junction nucleotides: 4. The CDR3 totals 16 residues. Germline V gene lookup returns CDR1 SGHRS and CDR2 YFSETQ. The CDR3 nucleotides are TGCGCCAGCAGCTTGGGACAGGGGGTCGGGAACACTGAAGCTTTCTTT. Translation: CASSLGQGVGNTEAFF.

This clone showed up just a few times. The rearrangement uses TRBV29-1 and TRBJ2-1; 11 nucleotides agree with TRBD1. This CDR3 is 14 amino acids long. Germline V lookup: CDR1 SQVTM, CDR2 ANQGSEA. The V segment lost 6 bases and the J segment 7 bases; nucleotides outside the gene matches: 8. The CDR3: CSVETGQGANEQFF. The DNA for the CDR3 is TGCAGCGTGGAGACTGGACAGGGGGCAAATGAGCAGTTCTTC.

This rearrangement joins TRBV7-5 to TRBJ2-5; TRBD1 was called by the table and not checked on the DNA. TRBV7-5 is given as a pseudogene. The CDR3 runs 9 residues. The chain's CDR3 is CARSLQQYF. The DNA of the CDR3 is TGTGCCAGAAGCTTGCAGCAGTACTTC.

The chain recombines TRBV29-1 with TRBJ1-2, with TRBD1 matching over 10 bases. The length of the CDR3 is 15 residues. Germline CDR1 reads SQVTM; CDR2 reads ANQGSEA. J gave up 3 bases and V 7 bases, and 11 bases lay outside the gene matches. CDR3 nucleotide sequence: TGCAGCGGAGGGACAGGGGTTGGTTTAGACTATGGCTACACCTTC. This translates into CSGGTGVGLDYGYTF.

The rearrangement uses TRBV6-5 and TRBJ1-5; D remains unclear. The ends were cut back, 4 bases at V and 3 bases at J, with 13 bases in the middle. The CDR3 covers 15 residues. In germline, CDR1 is MNHEY, CDR2 SVGAGI. CDR3 DNA sequence: TGTGCCAGCAGTTTGAACTTCGGGGACAATCAGCCCCAGCATTTT. Its translation: CASSLNFGDNQPQHF.

J is TRBJ2-2 and V is TRBV28; 7 positions agree with TRBD1. Germline trimming cut 4 bases from V and 7 bases from J; bases unmatched to any gene: 9. Germline CDR1 and CDR2: MDHEN and SYDVKM. This CDR3 has 15 amino acids. CDR3 DNA: TGTGCCAGCAGTTCCCAGAAGGGGGCGATCGGGGAGCTGTTTTTT. Amino acids: CASSSQKGAIGELFF.